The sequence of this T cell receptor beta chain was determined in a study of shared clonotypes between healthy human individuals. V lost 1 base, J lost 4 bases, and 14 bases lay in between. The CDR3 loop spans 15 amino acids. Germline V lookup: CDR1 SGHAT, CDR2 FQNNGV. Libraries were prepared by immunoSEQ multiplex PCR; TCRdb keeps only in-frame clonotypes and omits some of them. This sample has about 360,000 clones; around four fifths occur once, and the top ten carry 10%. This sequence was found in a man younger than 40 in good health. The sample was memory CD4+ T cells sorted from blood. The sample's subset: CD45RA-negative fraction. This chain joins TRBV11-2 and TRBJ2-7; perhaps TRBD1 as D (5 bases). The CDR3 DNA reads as TGTGCCAGCAGCTTAGTTGCAACCCAGGGTTACGAGCAGTACTTC. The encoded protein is CASSLVATQGYEQYF. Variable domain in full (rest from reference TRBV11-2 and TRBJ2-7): EAGVAQSPRYKIIEKRQSVAFWCNPISGHATLYWYQQILGQGPKLLIQFQNNGVVDDSQLPKDRFSAERLKGVDSTLKIQPAKLEDSAVYLCASSLVATQGYEQYFGPGTRLTVT.